This entry lists 22 T cell receptor beta chains sequenced from one sample in a study of CD8 T cells in ankylosing spondylitis. For these TCRs, the target antigens are not known. TCRdb redid the calling of the 5' RACE reads with MiXCR, one entry per CDR3 protein. Altogether around 130,000 distinct CDR3 sequences are present, 15% to 20% being singletons, with the ten largest covering around a third. General study findings and limits: Blood from ankylosing spondylitis patients appeared to carry a characteristic roughly 8-variant TCR beta motif.

The material sequenced was blood, either unsorted or a sorted T cell fraction (not recorded which). The receptors originated from a male donor with ankylosing spondylitis.

The chain couples TRBV2 to TRBJ2-1; D is unclear. Germline values: CDR1 SNHLY, CDR2 FYNNEI. Trimming pared 0 bases from V and 8 bases from J, leaving 8 bases between. The CDR3 totals 13 residues. The CDR3 DNA follows: TGTGCCAGCAGTGAAGCACTGGGGTATGAGCAGTTCTTC. This codes for CASSEALGYEQFF.

This clonotype was counted ten times or more. CDR3 DNA: TGTGCCAGCAGACCAGACTACTCCTACAATGAGCAGTTCTTC. Amino acids: CASRPDYSYNEQFF. The chain recombines TRBV7-9 with TRBJ2-1; maybe TRBD2 (5 bases). V lost 6 bases to trimming and J lost 0 bases, with 9 bases between them. The germline V gene has CDR1 SEHNR and CDR2 FQNEAQ (reference sequence). This CDR3 is built from 14 residues.

This clonotype has just a few counts. The chain couples TRBV7-3 to TRBJ2-7; 10 bases agree with TRBD2. Trimming took 3 bases from V and 5 from J; bases not matched to a gene: 1. The CDR3 contains 13 residues. Germline V gene lookup returns CDR1 SGHTA and CDR2 FQGTGA. In DNA, the CDR3 is TGTGCCAGCAGCTTTGGACTAGCGGACGAGCAGTACTTC. This sequence encodes CASSFGLADEQYF.

Only a few counts were recorded for this clonotype. The chain carries TRBV6-2 or TRBV6-3 and TRBJ1-2; 10 positions match TRBD1. The CDR3 is 17 amino acids. V lost 5 bases, J lost 7 bases, and 16 bases stayed unmatched. From germline, CDR1 is MNHEY and CDR2 SVGEGT. This chain's CDR3 is CASSHLDRDRGLRGYTF. The CDR3 nucleotides are TGTGCCAGCAGTCACCTCGATCGGGACAGGGGATTACGTGGCTACACCTTC.

This clonotype was found a few times. V usage is TRBV24-1 and J usage is TRBJ2-7; TRBD1 might be the D (5 bases). V lost 5 bases to trimming and J lost 3 bases, with 10 bases between them. Germline V gene data show CDR1 as KGHDR and CDR2 as SFDVKD. The CDR3 consists of 13 residues. This CDR3 reads CATSAVTGYEQYF. The CDR3 region has the DNA TGTGCCACCAGTGCCGTAACAGGCTACGAGCAGTACTTC.

This clonotype turned up a few times. CDR3: CASRPLAGAVNEQFF. The CDR3 nucleotides are TGTGCCAGCAGACCCCTAGCGGGAGCAGTCAATGAGCAGTTCTTC. The rearrangement uses TRBV16 and TRBJ2-1, with TRBD2 matching over 10 bases. Per the germline V gene, CDR1 is KGHSY and CDR2 is FQNENV. Losses at the gene ends were 6 bases for V and 6 bases for J; bases not matched to a gene: 8. CDR3 length equals 15 residues.

In its sample, this clonotype was seen a few times. V usage is TRBV2 and J usage is TRBJ2-1, with D maybe TRBD2 (6 bases). Trimming removed 2 bases at V and 0 bases at J, with 11 bases between. The CDR3 covers 16 residues. CDR1 is SNHLY and CDR2 is FYNNEI in the germline V gene. CDR3 sequence (DNA): TGTGCCAGCAGTGAATTTGCGGGAAGCTCCTACAATGAGCAGTTCTTC. Amino acid sequence: CASSEFAGSSYNEQFF.

This clonotype was picked up many times. This chain joins TRBV20-1 and TRBJ2-1; perhaps D is TRBD1 or TRBD2 (5 bases each). The CDR3 consists of 11 residues. CDR1 and CDR2 (germline): DFQATT, SNEGSKA (reference sequence). V dropped 6 bases and J dropped 9 bases, with 12 bases sitting between them. CDR3 nucleotides: TGCAGTGCCGACGGGGCTTTTGAGCAGTTCTTC. Protein sequence: CSADGAFEQFF.

This chain links TRBV7-2 with TRBJ2-7, with D unclear. The CDR3 contains 11 residues. V lost 4 bases, J lost 7 bases, and 8 bases lay in between. The germline gives CDR1 SGHTA, CDR2 FQGNSA. This CDR3 reads CASSSYREQYF. CDR3 coding DNA: TGTGCCAGCAGCTCCTACCGGGAGCAGTACTTC.

The chain is built from TRBV9 and TRBJ2-7, with D perhaps matching TRBD1 (6 bases). V gave up 1 base and J gave up 6 bases, with 17 bases separating them. Germline V gives CDR1 SGDLS, CDR2 YYNGEE. There are 15 residues in the CDR3. In DNA, the CDR3 is TGTGCCAGCAGCGTACAAGGGGGACCCAATGGCGAGCAGTACTTC. Its protein is CASSVQGGPNGEQYF.

This clonotype came up many times. This chain links TRBV12-3 or TRBV12-4 with TRBJ2-7; TRBD2 might be the D (6 bases). Deletions cut 10 bases from V and 0 bases from J, with 13 bases between. The CDR3 consists of 13 residues. CDR3 region: CAIQRAPSYEQYF. The CDR3 DNA is TGTGCCATCCAGCGGGCGCCCTCCTACGAGCAGTACTTC.

The chain combines TRBV20-1 with TRBJ1-2, with TRBD1 matching over 8 bases. Germline V gene sequence: CDR1 DFQATT, CDR2 SNEGSKA (reference sequence). This CDR3 has 16 residues. With 2 bases clipped from V and 6 bases from J, the junction kept 14 bases outside the gene matches. The CDR3 loop reads CSARPSAGTGSHGYTF. CDR3 nucleotides: TGCAGTGCTAGACCTTCAGCCGGGACAGGATCTCATGGCTACACCTTC.

This clonotype was counted ten times or more. V and J are TRBV12-3 or TRBV12-4 and TRBJ1-3; D might be TRBD1 (6 bases). The CDR3 contains 15 residues. Trimming shortened V by 6 bases and J by 0 bases, and 12 bases separated the two germline ends. The CDR3 DNA reads TGTGCCAGCAGCTTGTTGGGGGCCTCTGGAAACACCATATATTTT. This encodes CASSLLGASGNTIYF.

The chain couples TRBV20-1 to TRBJ2-7; D gene ambiguous. Germline CDR1 is DFQATT and CDR2 is SNEGSKA (reference sequence). V lost 1 base and J 3 bases, leaving 13 bases between the germline ends. This CDR3 is built from 14 residues. CDR3 nucleotides: TGCAGTGCTAGAGCCCGGATCTCGGACTACGAGCAGTACTTC. Translating it yields CSARARISDYEQYF.

This clonotype was seen repeatedly, ten times or more. The chain couples TRBV5-1 to TRBJ2-7; TRBD1 agrees at 7 bases. V lost 2 bases and J lost 6; bases outside the gene matches: 11. Germline values: CDR1 SGHRS, CDR2 YFSETQ. The CDR3 totals 15 residues. CDR3 DNA: TGCGCCAGCAGCTTCACCGGGACAGCTAGGGCCGAGCAGTACTTC. Translation: CASSFTGTARAEQYF.

J is TRBJ1-2 and V is TRBV10-3, with 11 positions matching TRBD1. The CDR3 length is 14 residues. The germline gives CDR1 ENHRY, CDR2 SYGVKD. J lost 4 bases, V lost 6 bases, and 4 bases had no gene match. The CDR3: CAIRRDRGFYGYTF. DNA of the CDR3: TGTGCCATCAGGAGGGACAGGGGGTTCTATGGCTACACCTTC.

The chain employs TRBV6-1 and TRBJ1-3; D is perhaps TRBD1 (6 bases). This CDR3 has 15 amino acids. CDR1 is MNHNS, CDR2 SASEGT, per germline. With 7 bases removed from V and 0 bases from J, the gap between germline ends came to 13 bases. CDR3 sequence: CASKSDRNSGNTIYF. The CDR3, as DNA: TGTGCCAGCAAATCGGACAGAAACTCTGGAAACACCATATATTTT.

This clonotype occurred a few times. The genes are TRBV7-9 and TRBJ2-3, with D uncertain. V gave up 4 bases and J gave up 2 bases, with 7 bases separating them. The CDR3 length is 13 residues. Germline CDR1 and CDR2: SEHNR and FQNEAQ (reference sequence). The CDR3 DNA is TGTGCCAGCAGCTCGCGGATCACAGATACGCAGTATTTT. This sequence encodes CASSSRITDTQYF.

V is TRBV28 and J is TRBJ2-1; D remains ambiguous. The germline V gene encodes CDR1 MDHEN and CDR2 SYDVKM. V was trimmed by 2 bases and J by 6 bases, leaving 11 bases between them. This CDR3 spans 14 amino acids. CDR3 residues: CASSLTNQANEQFF. As DNA, the CDR3 is TGTGCCAGCAGTTTAACCAACCAGGCCAATGAGCAGTTCTTC.

The rearrangement joins TRBV27 to TRBJ2-5, with a weak D call TRBD2 (6 bases). CDR1 and CDR2 from the germline V gene are MNHEY and SMNVEV (reference sequence). This CDR3 is 13 amino acids long. V lost 5 bases and J lost 5, with 12 bases in between. The CDR3, as DNA: TGTGCCAGCAGTCAACTAGCTGGGGAGACCCAGTACTTC. Translating it yields CASSQLAGETQYF.

This clonotype turned up a few times. The chain employs TRBV4-3 and TRBJ1-2, with D uncertain. Germline CDR1 reads LGHNA; CDR2 reads YSLEER. This CDR3 contains 16 residues. Trimming took off 1 base at V and 3 bases at J, with 15 bases between the two ends. The chain's CDR3 is CASSQVQGSQDYGYTF. In nucleotides, the CDR3 is TGCGCCAGCAGCCAAGTGCAAGGCAGTCAGGACTATGGCTACACCTTC.

The sample holds a few counts of this clonotype. The J gene is TRBJ2-1, the V gene TRBV4-1; 7 bases fit TRBD1. Germline assignment: CDR1 MGHRA and CDR2 YSYEKL. After removal of 4 bases from V and 3 bases from J, the junction contained 6 bases not matched to a gene. The CDR3 runs to 15 residues. CDR3 nucleotide sequence: TGCGCCAGCAGCCCTAACAGGGGCAACTACAATGAGCAGTTCTTC. Residues: CASSPNRGNYNEQFF.